This T cell receptor (beta chain) was captured in a study of CD8+CD57+ T cells in acquired aplastic anemia. Study background: Yields of DNA that came from sorted CD4+ and CD8+ cells averaged approximately 3.2 ug.

Germline lookup yields CDR1 KGHDR and CDR2 SFDVKD. The V segment lost 6 bases and the J segment 7 bases; nucleotides outside the gene matches: 5. The CDR3 is made up of 12 amino acids. CDR3 and TCR beta VDJ profiling relied on genomic DNA as the template. TCRdb ran MiXCR on the reads and lists one entry per CDR3 protein. Of approximately 200,000 distinct CDR3 sequences in the sample, about half were seen once. Patients chosen for sequencing had shown CD8+CD57+ cell expansion by flow cytometry. The sequence was obtained from a human donor with aplastic anemia. The chain is built from TRBV24-1 and TRBJ2-7, with 7 bases identical to TRBD2. Sequencing input: sorted CD4+, CD8+, or CD8+CD57+ T cells (not recorded which) from PBMCs. The CDR3 region has the DNA TGTGCCACCAGTTCCCTGGGGGGGGAGCAGTACTTC. It translates to CATSSLGGEQYF.